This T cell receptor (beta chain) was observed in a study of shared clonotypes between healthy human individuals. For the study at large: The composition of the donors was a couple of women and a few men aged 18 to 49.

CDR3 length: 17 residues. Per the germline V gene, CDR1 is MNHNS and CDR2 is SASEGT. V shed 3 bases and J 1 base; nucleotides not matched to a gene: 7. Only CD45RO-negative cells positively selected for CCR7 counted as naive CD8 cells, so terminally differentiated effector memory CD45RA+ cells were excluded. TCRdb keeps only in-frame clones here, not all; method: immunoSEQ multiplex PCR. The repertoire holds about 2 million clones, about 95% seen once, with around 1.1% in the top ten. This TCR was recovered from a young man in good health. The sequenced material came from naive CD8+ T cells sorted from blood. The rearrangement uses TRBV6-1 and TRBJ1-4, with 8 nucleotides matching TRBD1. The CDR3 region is CASSEDRVVETNEKLFF. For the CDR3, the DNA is TGTGCCAGCAGTGAGGACAGGGTGGTGGAAACTAATGAAAAACTGTTTTTT.